Shown below are 32 T cell receptor beta chains from a single sample sequenced in a study of OX40 agonist ivuxolimab in advanced cancers. Profiled with immunoSEQ multiplex PCR; TCRdb holds only in-frame clones, not every one. The sample consists of around 150,000 clones, approximately 90% of them appearing once. Sequencing was performed on CD4+ or CD8+ T cells sorted from blood, taken in a trial of the OX40 agonist ivuxolimab. The source is an adult with an advanced solid tumor such as melanoma, head and neck, liver or kidney cancer.

The rearrangement joins TRBV10-3 to TRBJ2-2, with 8 bases matching TRBD2. The trim removed 5 bases at V and 6 bases at J, leaving 2 bases unmatched. The CDR3 is 13 residues long. The germline V gene has CDR1 ENHRY and CDR2 SYGVKD. The CDR3 protein is CAISFGGAGELFF. In nucleotides, the CDR3 is TGTGCCATCAGTTTCGGGGGGGCCGGGGAGCTGTTTTTT.

The chain couples TRBV25-1 to TRBJ1-1, with 7 bases aligning to TRBD1. The germline V gene encodes CDR1 MGHDK and CDR2 SYGVNS. J gave up 7 bases and V 6 bases, and 14 bases lay outside the gene matches. This CDR3 comprises 15 residues. CDR3 amino acids: CASRTYDRDGNEAFF. The CDR3 DNA reads as TGTGCCAGCAGGACCTACGACAGGGATGGAAATGAAGCTTTCTTT.

This chain links TRBV2 with TRBJ1-1, with TRBD1 identical over 7 bases. The CDR3 extends over 15 amino acids. Germline-derived CDR1 and CDR2 are SNHLY and FYNNEI. J was trimmed by 4 bases and V by 4 bases; bases with no gene match: 9. CDR3 DNA: TGTGCCAGCAGTGCGGGAACAGGGGATGGCACTGAAGCTTTCTTT. It is translated as CASSAGTGDGTEAFF.

The chain joins TRBV6-5 to TRBJ2-4; D is undetermined. The CDR3 loop spans 15 amino acids. With 5 bases removed from V and 0 bases from J, the gap between germline ends came to 11 bases. Germline V gene data show CDR1 as MNHEY and CDR2 as SVGAGI. This CDR3 reads CASSPGNLAKNIQYF. The CDR3 DNA sequence: TGTGCCAGCAGTCCCGGAAACCTAGCCAAAAACATTCAGTACTTC.

The chain has TRBV28 and TRBJ2-7; the match to TRBD2 covers 8 bases. Trimming cost V 5 bases and J 3 bases; bases outside gene matches: 18. Germline CDR1 and CDR2: MDHEN and SYDVKM. The CDR3 extends over 18 amino acids. CDR3 in DNA: TGTGCCAGCAGTCTCGATCCCGGGGGGGCAGGAGGCGACTACGAGCAGTACTTC. It encodes CASSLDPGGAGGDYEQYF.

The V call is TRBV27, the J call TRBJ2-1; 12 bases agree with TRBD2. The CDR3 extends over 15 amino acids. V shed 7 bases and J 0 bases; nucleotides not matched to a gene: 1. Per germline, CDR1 MNHEY and CDR2 SMNVEV (reference sequence). DNA of the CDR3: TGTGCCAGCATGACTAGCGGGGGCTCCTACAATGAGCAGTTCTTC. It is translated as CASMTSGGSYNEQFF.

The chain is built from TRBV7-9 and TRBJ2-7; 10 bases fit TRBD1. Germline V gene lookup returns CDR1 SEHNR and CDR2 FQNEAQ (reference sequence). The CDR3 consists of 14 residues. Unmatched junction bases numbered 4, after V lost 5 bases and J lost 3 bases. The CDR3 here is CASSPGQGNYEQYF. CDR3 nucleotides: TGTGCCAGCAGCCCGGGACAGGGGAACTACGAGCAGTACTTC. The entire variable domain, with the rest obtained from reference TRBV7-9 and TRBJ2-7, is as follows: DTGVSQNPRHKITKRGQNVTFRCDPISEHNRLYWYRQTLGQGPEFLTYFQNEAQLEKSRLLSDRFSAERPKGSFSTLEIQRTEQGDSAMYLCASSPGQGNYEQYFGPGTRLTVT.

V is TRBV28 and J is TRBJ2-7; D is undetermined. V was cut by 1 base and J by 5 bases, with 12 bases left in between. CDR3 length: 14 amino acids. Germline V gives CDR1 MDHEN, CDR2 SYDVKM. CDR3 region: CASSLSRQFNEQYF. In nucleotides, the CDR3 is TGTGCCAGCAGTTTATCTCGGCAGTTCAACGAGCAGTACTTC. Filled out from reference TRBV28 and TRBJ2-7, the complete variable domain reads DVKVTQSSRYLVKRTGEKVFLECVQDMDHENMFWYRQDPGLGLRLIYFSYDVKMKEKGDIPEGYSVSREKKERFSLILESASTNQTSMYLCASSLSRQFNEQYFGPGTRLTVT.

The table lists this clone with a count of one. The rearrangement joins TRBV28 to TRBJ2-5, with 7 bases fitting TRBD1. The J call may be wrong; the DNA end is better matched by TRBJ2-7. Germline-derived CDR1 and CDR2 are MDHEN and SYDVKM. The CDR3 is 14 residues long. CDR3 amino acids: CASSARDSSYEQYF. The CDR3 DNA reads as TGTGCCAGCAGTGCCCGGGACAGTTCCTACGAGCAGTACTTC.

V gene TRBV11-2 combines with J gene TRBJ2-1; D is undetermined. Germline-derived CDR1 and CDR2 are SGHAT and FQNNGV. The CDR3 is 15 amino acids. V lost 0 bases and J lost 5, with 11 bases in between. The CDR3 bases are TGTGCCAGCAGCTTAGACCTGCTCAATCACAATGAGCAGTTCTTC. It is translated as CASSLDLLNHNEQFF.

V and J are TRBV27 and TRBJ1-2, with 10 bases lining up with TRBD1. V dropped 2 bases and J dropped 7; count of bases not matched to a gene: 7. The CDR3 is 15 amino acids. The germline V gene encodes CDR1 MNHEY and CDR2 SMNVEV (reference sequence). In DNA, the CDR3 is TGTGCCAGCAGTTTAAGGGACAGGGGTTTAGGTGGCTACACCTTC. Translating gives CASSLRDRGLGGYTF.

The genes are TRBV28 and TRBJ1-1, with unresolved D. The ends were cut back, 2 bases at V and 1 base at J, with 5 bases in the middle. The CDR3 is made up of 13 amino acids. CDR1 and CDR2 (germline): MDHEN, SYDVKM. The CDR3 sequence is CASSLMKNTEAFF. CDR3 bases: TGTGCCAGCAGTTTAATGAAGAACACTGAAGCTTTCTTT.

The chain carries TRBV2 and TRBJ1-3, with 7 bases matching TRBD1. The ends lost 4 bases at V and 4 bases at J; junction bases unmatched: 7. Germline CDR1 is SNHLY and CDR2 is FYNNEI. The length of the CDR3 is 15 residues. The CDR3 loop reads CASSASGTDGNTIYF. CDR3 nucleotide sequence: TGTGCCAGCAGTGCGTCCGGGACAGACGGAAACACCATATATTTT.

This rearrangement joins TRBV7-9 to TRBJ2-7; 7 bases align to TRBD1. The length of the CDR3 is 12 residues. Trimming at V came to 1 base and at J to 10 bases, leaving 4 bases not matched to a gene. Per the germline V gene, CDR1 is SEHNR and CDR2 is FQNEAQ (reference sequence). This CDR3 reads CASSLEQGNQYF. CDR3 in DNA: TGTGCCAGCAGCTTAGAACAGGGGAACCAGTACTTC.

The gene calls are TRBV28 and TRBJ1-5; the match to TRBD1 covers 9 bases. The CDR3 extends over 18 amino acids. Losses at the gene ends were 3 bases for V and 4 bases for J; bases not matched to a gene: 13. Per germline, CDR1 MDHEN and CDR2 SYDVKM. The CDR3: CASSFHRGQSTSNQPQHF. For the CDR3, the DNA is TGTGCCAGCAGTTTCCACAGGGGGCAGTCTACCTCTAATCAGCCCCAGCATTTT.

This clone was seen a single time. CDR3 residues: CASMKGLNQPQHF. The CDR3 DNA reads TGTGCCAGCATGAAGGGGCTCAATCAGCCCCAGCATTTT. The gene calls are TRBV6-6 and TRBJ1-5; weak D call: TRBD1 (5 bases). Trimming stripped 7 bases from V and 3 bases from J, with 10 bases between. Looked up from germline, CDR1 is MNHNY and CDR2 is SVGAGI (reference sequence). This CDR3 has 13 amino acids.

The chain carries TRBV6-5 and TRBJ1-2; 9 bases line up with TRBD1. Per the germline V gene, CDR1 is MNHEY and CDR2 is SVGAGI. This CDR3 is built from 15 residues. The junction had 9 bases not matched to a gene; V was cut back by 6 bases and J by 4 bases. CDR3 sequence reads: CASRLTGGVPYGYTF. CDR3 DNA sequence: TGTGCCAGCAGACTTACAGGGGGCGTCCCCTATGGCTACACCTTC.

This chain joins TRBV28 and TRBJ1-2; D remains unclear. Trimming removed 2 bases at V and 6 bases at J, with 7 bases between. CDR3 length: 12 residues. In germline, CDR1 is MDHEN, CDR2 SYDVKM. The CDR3 region is CASSLMTDGYTF. As DNA, the CDR3 is TGTGCCAGCAGTTTAATGACGGATGGCTACACCTTC.

This clone has a single count. The chain carries TRBV13 and TRBJ2-3; perhaps TRBD2 as D (5 bases). Germline CDR1 and CDR2: PRHDT and FYEKMQ (reference sequence). V lost 4 bases to trimming and J lost 7 bases, with 15 bases between them. The CDR3 has 14 amino acids. DNA of the CDR3: TGTGCCAGCAGCTCGGGATCTTCGTCGTATACGCAGTATTTT. Its protein is CASSSGSSSYTQYF. Based on the CDR3 plus reference TRBV13 and TRBJ2-3, the full variable domain is AAGVIQSPRHLIKEKRETATLKCYPIPRHDTVYWYQQGPGQDPQFLISFYEKMQSDKGSIPDRFSAQQFSDYHSELNMSSLELGDSALYFCASSSGSSSYTQYFGPGTRLTVL.

The chain joins TRBV6-5 to TRBJ1-2, with TRBD1 identical over 9 bases. There are 13 residues in the CDR3. Germline V gene data show CDR1 as MNHEY and CDR2 as SVGAGI. V was clipped by 6 bases and J by 8 bases; unmatched bases: 7. CDR3 protein: CASSQGQGWGYTF. The CDR3 nucleotides are TGTGCCAGCAGCCAGGGACAGGGATGGGGCTACACCTTC.

The chain has TRBV5-1 and TRBJ2-1; 10 positions match TRBD2. V lost 4 bases, J lost 7 bases, and 8 bases stayed unmatched. Germline V CDR1 and CDR2: SGHRS, YFSETQ. The CDR3 loop spans 15 amino acids. The CDR3 region is CASSLLAGERNEQFF. The CDR3 DNA reads TGCGCCAGCAGCCTGCTAGCGGGAGAGCGTAATGAGCAGTTCTTC.

This chain joins TRBV21-1 and TRBJ2-1; the listed D gene, TRBD2, was not tested against the DNA. TRBV21-1 is shown as a pseudogene. The CDR3 runs 16 residues. The CDR3 sequence: CASSKTSEREPNEQFF. The CDR3 DNA reads TGTGCCAGCAGCAAGACTAGCGAGCGGGAGCCCAATGAGCAGTTCTTC.

This chain joins TRBV5-1 and TRBJ1-1; D uncertain. The CDR3 runs to 15 residues. V lost 4 bases, J lost 3 bases, and 16 bases lay in between. Germline loops: CDR1 SGHRS, CDR2 YFSETQ. CDR3 bases: TGCGCCAGCAGCATGGAGAATGGGGTCCACACTGAAGCTTTCTTT. This codes for CASSMENGVHTEAFF.

In regard to this clone: Compared with germline, one end of the junction differs, possibly owing to a read error. V is TRBV2 and J is TRBJ2-1, with TRBD2 matching 14 bases. Germline values: CDR1 SNHLY, CDR2 FYNNEI. The CDR3 runs 13 residues. The CDR3 loop is CASRGTSGSFSLF. Here the CDR3 DNA reads TGTGCCAGCAGAGGGACTAGCGGGAGCTTCTCGCTCTTC. Full variable domain (missing parts from reference TRBV2 and TRBJ2-1): EPEVTQTPSHQVTQMGQEVILRCVPISNHLYFYWYRQILGQKVEFLVSFYNNEISEKSEIFDDQFSVERPDGSNFTLKIRSTKLEDSAMYFCASRGTSGSFSLFGPGTRLTVL.

This clone was counted a single time. V is TRBV5-1 and J is TRBJ2-3, with a tentative D call TRBD1 (6 bases). There are 16 residues in the CDR3. V lost 0 bases and J 3 bases, leaving 14 bases between the germline ends. In germline, CDR1 is SGHRS, CDR2 YFSETQ. The CDR3 nucleotides read TGCGCCAGCAGCTTGGCGAGTCAGGGGTTTACAGATACGCAGTATTTT. Its protein product is CASSLASQGFTDTQYF.

This chain uses TRBV11-2 with TRBJ2-3, with D perhaps matching TRBD2 (5 bases). Per the germline V gene, CDR1 is SGHAT and CDR2 is FQNNGV. Trimming stripped 4 bases from V and 4 bases from J, with 18 bases between. The CDR3 extends over 16 amino acids. The CDR3 DNA is TGTGCCAGCAGCTCAAGCGGCGGCCACGGGGCAGATACGCAGTATTTT. This sequence encodes CASSSSGGHGADTQYF.

The chain joins TRBV14 to TRBJ2-2; TRBD2 matches at 7 bases. The CDR3 extends over 22 amino acids. Germline V gives CDR1 SGHDN, CDR2 FVKESK. With V trimmed by 0 bases and J by 0 bases, 19 bases remained unmatched. CDR3 in amino acids: CASSQDPVERGSIFANTGELFF. The CDR3 bases are TGTGCCAGCAGCCAAGACCCGGTGGAGCGGGGAAGTATATTCGCGAACACCGGGGAGCTGTTTTTT.

The chain links TRBV18 to TRBJ1-5; 9 positions agree with TRBD1. This CDR3 spans 13 amino acids. The germline CDR1 and CDR2 sequences are KGHSH and LQKENI. The V segment lost 6 bases and the J segment 7 bases; nucleotides outside the gene matches: 4. The CDR3 reads CASSSDRGQPQHF. CDR3 bases: TGTGCCAGCTCCTCGGACAGGGGCCAGCCCCAGCATTTT.

This clone showed up just once. The rearrangement links TRBV6-5 to TRBJ1-4, with D possibly TRBD1 on 6 matching bases. The CDR3 runs 15 residues. Looked up from germline, CDR1 is MNHEY and CDR2 is SVGAGI. The ends were cut back, 4 bases at V and 8 bases at J, with 17 bases in the middle. CDR3 residues: CASSFEQGRVEKLFF. For the CDR3, the DNA is TGTGCCAGCAGTTTTGAGCAGGGGCGGGTGGAAAAACTGTTTTTT.

Only one count was recorded for this clone. J is TRBJ2-1 and V is TRBV5-1; 13 bases are a match to TRBD2. CDR1 SGHRS and CDR2 YFSETQ come from the germline V gene. Germline trimming cut 5 bases from V and 7 bases from J; bases unmatched to any gene: 9. The CDR3 extends over 16 amino acids. The DNA for the CDR3 is TGCGCCAGCAGTTGGACTAGCGGGAGCTCTGTTAATGAGCAGTTCTTC. Protein sequence: CASSWTSGSSVNEQFF. Together with reference TRBV5-1 and TRBJ2-1, the CDR3 gives the full variable domain: KAGVTQTPRYLIKTRGQQVTLSCSPISGHRSVSWYQQTPGQGLQFLFEYFSETQRNKGNFPGRFSGRQFSNSRSEMNVSTLELGDSALYLCASSWTSGSSVNEQFFGPGTRLTVL.

V usage is TRBV11-2 and J usage is TRBJ2-7; 15 bases are a match to TRBD2. Germline V lookup: CDR1 SGHAT, CDR2 FQNNGV. This CDR3 is built from 16 residues. V shed 5 bases and J 2 bases; nucleotides not matched to a gene: 4. CDR3 protein: CASSAGLAGGTYEQYF. The CDR3 nucleotides read TGTGCCAGCAGCGCGGGACTAGCGGGAGGAACCTACGAGCAGTACTTC. Variable domain in full (rest from reference TRBV11-2 and TRBJ2-7): EAGVAQSPRYKIIEKRQSVAFWCNPISGHATLYWYQQILGQGPKLLIQFQNNGVVDDSQLPKDRFSAERLKGVDSTLKIQPAKLEDSAVYLCASSAGLAGGTYEQYFGPGTRLTVT.

The gene calls are TRBV30 and TRBJ2-1; 8 positions match TRBD1. V lost 1 base to trimming and J lost 9 bases; unmatched junction nucleotides: 8. The CDR3 length is 14 residues. The germline gives CDR1 GTSNPN, CDR2 SVGIG (reference sequence). The DNA of the CDR3 is TGTGCCTGGAGTGCGGGACAGGTTGTAAGTGAGCAGTTCTTC. This sequence encodes CAWSAGQVVSEQFF. Variable domain in full (rest from reference TRBV30 and TRBJ2-1): SQTIHQWPATLVQPVGSPLSLECTVEGTSNPNLYWYRQAAGRGLQLLFYSVGIGQISSEVPQNLSASRPQDRQFILSSKKLLLSDSGFYLCAWSAGQVVSEQFFGPGTRLTVL.